The present entry profiles one T cell receptor (beta chain) with its context. The antigen is unknown. The repertoire was sequenced with immunoSEQ multiplex PCR; TCRdb's copy has only in-frame clones and lacks some. The table lists 25,000 to 30,000 clones, 88% of them singletons, with 10% to 15% in the top ten. The sample originates from a study of T cells in localized non-small cell lung cancer. Findings of the study overall: An association was observed between higher blood T cell density and longer overall survival. Uninvolved adjacent lung had the highest recorded T cell clonality, with tumor below it.

CDR1 and CDR2 from the germline V gene are SQVTM and ANQGSEA. The V and J ends lost 6 bases and 5 bases respectively, with 23 bases between them. The CDR3 contains 15 residues. V gene TRBV29-1 combines with J gene TRBJ2-7, with D possibly called TRBD1 or TRBD2 (5 bases each). Sequenced material: peripheral blood, taken before any cancer treatment. The TCR was taken from a female donor of 60 years or more with stage III squamous cell lung carcinoma. Written as DNA, the CDR3 is TGCAGCGTGACATTGCGAGGGTTGGGGGTCGACGAGCAGTACTTC. Protein sequence: CSVTLRGLGVDEQYF.